The TCR beta chain under discussion was sequenced for a study of response to subunit inactivated influenza vaccine. General study results and limits: It was the authors' suggestion that each seasonal influenza vaccination recruits few new T cells.

This CDR3 has 15 amino acids. The germline V gene encodes CDR1 DFQATT and CDR2 SNEGSKA (reference sequence). V was clipped by 2 bases and J by 2 bases, with 14 bases between them. This clonotype was picked up a small number of times. Its antigen is still unknown. TCRdb passed the RT-PCR reads through MiXCR, listing each CDR3 protein once. Altogether over 300,000 distinct CDR3 sequences are present, 21% being singletons, with the ten largest covering 10%. The genes are TRBV20-1 and TRBJ2-3; D ambiguous. This clonotype originated in a man aged 50-75 years who received an inactivated influenza vaccine. Sequenced material: PBMCs from blood, taken about 20 months after vaccination. The CDR3 protein is CSARPELRFTDTQYF. CDR3 coding DNA: TGCAGTGCTAGACCGGAGTTGCGGTTCACAGATACGCAGTATTTT.